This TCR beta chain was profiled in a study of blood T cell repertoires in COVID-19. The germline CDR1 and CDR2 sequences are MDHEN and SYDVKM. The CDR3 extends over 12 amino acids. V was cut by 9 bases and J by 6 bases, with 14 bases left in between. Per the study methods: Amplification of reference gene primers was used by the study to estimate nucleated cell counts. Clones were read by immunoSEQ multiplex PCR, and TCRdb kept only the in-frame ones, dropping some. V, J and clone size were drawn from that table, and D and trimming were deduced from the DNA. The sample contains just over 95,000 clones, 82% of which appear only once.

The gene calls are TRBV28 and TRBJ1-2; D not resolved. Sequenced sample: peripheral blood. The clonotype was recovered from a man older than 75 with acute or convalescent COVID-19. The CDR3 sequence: CASEVIGDGYTF. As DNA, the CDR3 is TGTGCCAGTGAAGTGATAGGAGATGGCTACACCTTC.